This TCR beta chain came from a study of blood T cell repertoires in COVID-19. For the study at large: From T cells, B-cell-depleted T cells, or PBMCs came the material, which was cDNA or gDNA.

This CDR3 has 17 amino acids. After removal of 4 bases from V and 7 bases from J, the junction contained 10 bases not matched to a gene. The V gene's germline CDR1 is MRHNA and CDR2 SNTAGT. In the source study's methods: Researchers report that nucleated cell counts were estimated from reference gene primer amplification. TCRdb's copy holds only in-frame clones and misses some; the assay was immunoSEQ multiplex PCR. V, J and clone size reflect that table, while D and trimming were determined from the DNA. The repertoire consists of some 150,000 clones, with about 82% occurring once and the leading ten covering around 3%.

V and J are TRBV6-4 and TRBJ2-1, with TRBD2 matching over 13 bases. This receptor was identified in a man aged 50 or older with acute or convalescent COVID-19. Specimen: peripheral blood. The CDR3 bases are TGTGCCAGCAGTGGACAGGGGACGACTAGCGGGAGGAATGAGCAGTTCTTC. Translation: CASSGQGTTSGRNEQFF.